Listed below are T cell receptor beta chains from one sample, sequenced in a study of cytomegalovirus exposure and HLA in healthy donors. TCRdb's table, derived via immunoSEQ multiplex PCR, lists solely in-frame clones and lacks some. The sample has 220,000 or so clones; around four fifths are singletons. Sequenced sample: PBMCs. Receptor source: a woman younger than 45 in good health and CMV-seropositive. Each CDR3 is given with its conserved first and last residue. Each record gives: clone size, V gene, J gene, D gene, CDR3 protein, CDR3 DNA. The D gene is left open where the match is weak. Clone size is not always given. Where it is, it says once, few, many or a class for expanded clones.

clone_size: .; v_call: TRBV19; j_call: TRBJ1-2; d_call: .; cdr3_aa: CASSVPIHSPYGYTF; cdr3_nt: TGTGCCAGTAGTGTCCCGATCCATTCCCCCTATGGCTACACCTTC
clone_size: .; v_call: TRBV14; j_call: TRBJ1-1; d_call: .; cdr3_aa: CASSQFNGLKSSTEAFF; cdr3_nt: TGTGCCAGCAGCCAATTCAATGGGCTAAAATCGAGCACTGAAGCTTTCTTT
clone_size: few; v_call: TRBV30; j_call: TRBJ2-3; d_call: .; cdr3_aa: CAWSKLAASTDTQYF; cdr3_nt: TGTGCCTGGTCCAAGTTAGCGGCATCCACAGATACGCAGTATTTT
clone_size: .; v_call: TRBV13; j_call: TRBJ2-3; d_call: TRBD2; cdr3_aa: CASSFARTSGSDGTDTQYF; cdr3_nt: TGTGCCAGCAGCTTCGCTAGGACTAGCGGGAGTGACGGCACAGATACGCAGTATTTT
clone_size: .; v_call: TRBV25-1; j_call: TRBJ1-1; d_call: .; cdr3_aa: CASSGQGTNTEAFF; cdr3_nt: TGTGCCAGCAGTGGGCAGGGGACGAACACTGAAGCTTTCTTT
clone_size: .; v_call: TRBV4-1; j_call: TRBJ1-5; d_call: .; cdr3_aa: CASSQLSWGPDSNQPQHF; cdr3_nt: TGCGCCAGCAGCCAACTCTCTTGGGGCCCTGATAGCAATCAGCCCCAGCATTTT
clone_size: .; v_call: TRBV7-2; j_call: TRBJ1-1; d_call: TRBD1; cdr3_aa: CASSLVLGQGAFF; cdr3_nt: TGTGCCAGCAGCTTAGTTTTGGGACAGGGGGCTTTCTTT
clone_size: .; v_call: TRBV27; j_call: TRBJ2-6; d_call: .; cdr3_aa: CASSTSGANVLTF; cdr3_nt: TGTGCCAGCAGCACCTCTGGGGCCAACGTCCTGACTTTC
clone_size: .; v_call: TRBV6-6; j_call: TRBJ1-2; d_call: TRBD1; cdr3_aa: CASTHPRTGANYGYTF; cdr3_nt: TGTGCCAGCACCCACCCCCGGACAGGGGCGAACTATGGCTACACCTTC
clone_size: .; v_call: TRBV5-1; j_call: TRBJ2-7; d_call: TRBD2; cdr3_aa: CASSLDASGSSSYEQYF; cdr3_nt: TGCGCCAGCAGCTTGGATGCTAGCGGGAGTTCATCCTACGAGCAGTACTTC
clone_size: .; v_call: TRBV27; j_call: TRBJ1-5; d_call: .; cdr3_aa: CASSLWGREDQPQHF; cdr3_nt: TGTGCCAGCAGTTTATGGGGCAGGGAGGATCAGCCCCAGCATTTT